This T cell receptor beta chain was found in a study of T cell responses to AZD1222 COVID-19 vaccine. Study findings and constraints: Most donors were white British and more were female, and clonal diversity was possibly underestimated. Sampled repertoires all dated from after the peak T cell response. Spike-specific TCR depth and breadth grew after two AZD1222 doses. Of the AZD1222 recipients, only five or six were seropositive at baseline.

This clone showed up just once. What it recognizes is unknown. Only in-frame clones appear in the TCRdb table, and some are missing; sequencing was by immunoSEQ multiplex PCR. The data hold 65,000 to 95,000 clones, with approximately 85% observed a single time. This CDR3 contains 14 residues. Germline lookup yields CDR1 SGHTA and CDR2 FQGTGA. V lost 1 base and J 5 bases, leaving 12 bases between the germline ends. This receptor was taken from an adult in good health. V usage is TRBV7-3 and J usage is TRBJ2-7; D might be TRBD2 (5 bases). Specimen: peripheral blood, collected on day 0 of AZD1222 vaccination. As DNA, the CDR3 is TGTGCCAGCAGCTTAATAGCGTCTAGTGACGAGCAGTACTTC. It yields the protein CASSLIASSDEQYF.